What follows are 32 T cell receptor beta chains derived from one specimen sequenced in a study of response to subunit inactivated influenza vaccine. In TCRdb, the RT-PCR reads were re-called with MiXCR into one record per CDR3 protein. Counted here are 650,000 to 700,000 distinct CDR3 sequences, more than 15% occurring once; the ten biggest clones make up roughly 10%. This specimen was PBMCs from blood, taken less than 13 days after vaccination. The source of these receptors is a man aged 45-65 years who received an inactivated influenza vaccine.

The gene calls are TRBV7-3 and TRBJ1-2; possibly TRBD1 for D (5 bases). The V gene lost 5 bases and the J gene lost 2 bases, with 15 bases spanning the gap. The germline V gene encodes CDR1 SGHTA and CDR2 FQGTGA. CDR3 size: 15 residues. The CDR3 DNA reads TGTGCCAGCAGCCTAGGACATTTCCCAAACTATGGCTACACCTTC. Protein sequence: CASSLGHFPNYGYTF.

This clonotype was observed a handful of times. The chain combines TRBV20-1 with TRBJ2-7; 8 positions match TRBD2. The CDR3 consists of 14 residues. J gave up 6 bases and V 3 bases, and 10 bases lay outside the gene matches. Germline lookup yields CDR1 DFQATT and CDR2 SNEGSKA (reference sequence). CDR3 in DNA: TGCAGTGCTAGCGTATCCGGGACTAGAAGCGAGCAGTACTTC. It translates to CSASVSGTRSEQYF.

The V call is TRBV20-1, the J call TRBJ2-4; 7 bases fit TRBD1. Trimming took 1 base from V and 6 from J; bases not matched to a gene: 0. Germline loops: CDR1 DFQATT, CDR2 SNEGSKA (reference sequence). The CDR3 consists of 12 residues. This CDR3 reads CSARGDRNIQYF. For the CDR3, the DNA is TGCAGTGCTAGAGGGGACAGAAACATTCAGTACTTC.

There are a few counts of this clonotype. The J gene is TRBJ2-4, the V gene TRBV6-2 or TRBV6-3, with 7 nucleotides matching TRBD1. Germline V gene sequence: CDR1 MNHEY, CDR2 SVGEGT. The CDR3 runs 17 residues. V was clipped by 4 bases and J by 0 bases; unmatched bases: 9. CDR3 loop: CASSFAGTALAKNIQYF. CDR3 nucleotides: TGTGCCAGCAGTTTCGCCGGGACAGCATTAGCCAAAAACATTCAGTACTTC.

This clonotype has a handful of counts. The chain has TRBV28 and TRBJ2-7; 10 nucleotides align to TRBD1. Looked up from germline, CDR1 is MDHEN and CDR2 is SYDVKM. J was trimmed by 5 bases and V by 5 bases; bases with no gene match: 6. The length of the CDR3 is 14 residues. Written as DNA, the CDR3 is TGTGCCAGCAGTCAAGACAGGGGGCCTGACGAGCAGTACTTC. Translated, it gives CASSQDRGPDEQYF.

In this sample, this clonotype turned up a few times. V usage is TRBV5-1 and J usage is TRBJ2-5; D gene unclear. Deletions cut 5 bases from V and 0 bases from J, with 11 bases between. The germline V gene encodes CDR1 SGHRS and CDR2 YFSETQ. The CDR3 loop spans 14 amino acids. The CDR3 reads CASSLSANQETQYF. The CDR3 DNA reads TGCGCCAGCAGTTTATCGGCAAACCAAGAGACCCAGTACTTC.

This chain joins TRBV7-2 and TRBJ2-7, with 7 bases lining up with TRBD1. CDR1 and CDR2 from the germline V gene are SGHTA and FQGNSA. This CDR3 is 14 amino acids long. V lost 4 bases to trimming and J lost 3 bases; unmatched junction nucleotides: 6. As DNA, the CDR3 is TGTGCCAGCAGCTACCTAGGGGGCCTCTACGAGCAGTACTTC. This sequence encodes CASSYLGGLYEQYF.

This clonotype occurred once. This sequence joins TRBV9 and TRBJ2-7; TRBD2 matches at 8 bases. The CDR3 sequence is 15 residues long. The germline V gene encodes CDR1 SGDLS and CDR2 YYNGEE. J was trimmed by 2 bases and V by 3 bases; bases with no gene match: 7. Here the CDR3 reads CASSALAGPTYEQYF. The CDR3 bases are TGTGCCAGCAGCGCCTTAGCGGGGCCCACCTACGAGCAGTACTTC.

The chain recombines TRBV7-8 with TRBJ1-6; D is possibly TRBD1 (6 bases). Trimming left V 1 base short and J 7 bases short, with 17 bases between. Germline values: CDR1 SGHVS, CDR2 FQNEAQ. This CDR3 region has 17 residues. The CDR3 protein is CASSLEGVGTRNSPLHF. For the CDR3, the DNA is TGTGCCAGCAGCTTAGAGGGGGTGGGGACAAGAAATTCACCCCTCCACTTT.

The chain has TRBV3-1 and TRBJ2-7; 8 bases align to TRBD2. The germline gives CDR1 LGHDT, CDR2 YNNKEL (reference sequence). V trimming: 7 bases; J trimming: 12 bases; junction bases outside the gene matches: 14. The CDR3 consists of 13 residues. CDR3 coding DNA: TGTGCCAGCACCTCCGGGGGGGAGTCCAAAACGTACTTC. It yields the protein CASTSGGESKTYF.

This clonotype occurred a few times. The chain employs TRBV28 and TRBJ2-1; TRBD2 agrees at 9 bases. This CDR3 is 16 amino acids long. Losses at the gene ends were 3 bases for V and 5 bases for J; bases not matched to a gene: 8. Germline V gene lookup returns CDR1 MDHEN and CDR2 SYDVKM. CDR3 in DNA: TGTGCCAGCAGTTTGGGCCTAGCGGGAACAAACAATGAGCAGTTCTTC. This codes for CASSLGLAGTNNEQFF.

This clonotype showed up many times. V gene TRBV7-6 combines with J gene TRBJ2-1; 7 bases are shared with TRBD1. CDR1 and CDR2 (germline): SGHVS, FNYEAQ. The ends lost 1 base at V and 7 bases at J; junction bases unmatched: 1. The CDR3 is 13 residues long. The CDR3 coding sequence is TGTGCCAGCAGCTTAGGGGGACAGAATGAGCAGTTCTTC. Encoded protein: CASSLGGQNEQFF.

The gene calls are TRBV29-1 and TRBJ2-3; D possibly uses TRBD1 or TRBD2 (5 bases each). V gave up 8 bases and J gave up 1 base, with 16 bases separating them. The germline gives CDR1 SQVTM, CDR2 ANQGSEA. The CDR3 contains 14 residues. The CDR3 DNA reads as TGCAGCCTCCGGGACCCCGTCCGCACAGATACGCAGTATTTT. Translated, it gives CSLRDPVRTDTQYF.

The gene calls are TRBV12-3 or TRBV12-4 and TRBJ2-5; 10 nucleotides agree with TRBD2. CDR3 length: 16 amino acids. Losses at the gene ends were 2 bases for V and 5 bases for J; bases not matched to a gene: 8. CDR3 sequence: CASSLFVAGGAETQYF. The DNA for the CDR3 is TGTGCCAGCAGTTTATTCGTAGCGGGGGGCGCGGAGACCCAGTACTTC.

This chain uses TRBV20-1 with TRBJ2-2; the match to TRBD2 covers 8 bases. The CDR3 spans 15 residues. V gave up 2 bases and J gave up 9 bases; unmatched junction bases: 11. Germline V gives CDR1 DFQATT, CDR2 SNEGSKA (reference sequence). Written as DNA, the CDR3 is TGCAGTGCTAGACTACCGGGACTAGGGTTTAGGGAGCTGTTTTTT. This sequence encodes CSARLPGLGFRELFF.

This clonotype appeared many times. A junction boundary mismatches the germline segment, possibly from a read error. CDR3 loop: CASSLKTGNTGELFF. CDR3 in DNA: TGTGCCAGCAGCTTAAAGACAGGGAACACCGGGGAGCTGTTTTTT. The chain links TRBV5-1 to TRBJ2-2; the D gene is possibly TRBD1 (6 bases). The germline V gene encodes CDR1 SGHRS and CDR2 YFSETQ. The CDR3 length is 15 residues.

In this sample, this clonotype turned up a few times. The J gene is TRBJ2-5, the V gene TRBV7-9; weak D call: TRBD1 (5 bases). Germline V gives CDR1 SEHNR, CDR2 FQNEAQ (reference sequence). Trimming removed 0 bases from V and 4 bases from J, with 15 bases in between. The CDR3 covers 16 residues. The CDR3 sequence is CASSLALRGGRETQYF. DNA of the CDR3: TGTGCCAGCAGCTTAGCGTTAAGGGGCGGTAGAGAGACCCAGTACTTC.

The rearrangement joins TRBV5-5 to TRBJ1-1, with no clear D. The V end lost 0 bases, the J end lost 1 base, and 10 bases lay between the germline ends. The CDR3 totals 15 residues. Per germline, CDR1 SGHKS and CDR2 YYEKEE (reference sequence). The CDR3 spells CASSLEHSTNTEAFF. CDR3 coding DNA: TGTGCCAGCAGCTTGGAGCACAGTACGAACACTGAAGCTTTCTTT. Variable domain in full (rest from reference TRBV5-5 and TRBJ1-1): DAGVTQSPTHLIKTRGQQVTLRCSPISGHKSVSWYQQVLGQGPQFIFQYYEKEERGRGNFPDRFSARQFPNYSSELNVNALLLGDSALYLCASSLEHSTNTEAFFGQGTRLTVV.

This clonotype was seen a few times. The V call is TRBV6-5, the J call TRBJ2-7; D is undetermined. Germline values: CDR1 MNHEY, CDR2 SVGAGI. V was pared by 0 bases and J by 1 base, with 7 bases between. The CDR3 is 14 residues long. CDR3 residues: CASSYSSWSYEQYF. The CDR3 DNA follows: TGTGCCAGCAGTTACTCGTCATGGTCCTACGAGCAGTACTTC.

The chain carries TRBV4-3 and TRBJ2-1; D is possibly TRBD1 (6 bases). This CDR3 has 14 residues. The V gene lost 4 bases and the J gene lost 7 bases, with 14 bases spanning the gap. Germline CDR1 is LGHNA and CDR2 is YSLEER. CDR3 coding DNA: TGCGCCAGCAGCCTCGAGTTGCAGGGGAATGAGCAGTTCTTC. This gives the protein CASSLELQGNEQFF.

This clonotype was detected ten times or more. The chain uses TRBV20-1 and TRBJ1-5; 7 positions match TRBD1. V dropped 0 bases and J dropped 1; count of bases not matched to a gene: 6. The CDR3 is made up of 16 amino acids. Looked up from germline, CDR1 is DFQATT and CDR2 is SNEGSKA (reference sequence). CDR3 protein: CSARDYRGTSNQPQHF. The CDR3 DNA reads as TGCAGTGCTAGAGATTACAGGGGAACAAGCAATCAGCCCCAGCATTTT.

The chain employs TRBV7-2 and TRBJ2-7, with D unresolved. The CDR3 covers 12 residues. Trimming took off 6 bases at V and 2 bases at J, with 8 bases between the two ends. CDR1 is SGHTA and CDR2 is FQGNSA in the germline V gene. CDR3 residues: CASSWTTYEQYF. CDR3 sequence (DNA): TGTGCCAGCAGTTGGACCACCTACGAGCAGTACTTC.

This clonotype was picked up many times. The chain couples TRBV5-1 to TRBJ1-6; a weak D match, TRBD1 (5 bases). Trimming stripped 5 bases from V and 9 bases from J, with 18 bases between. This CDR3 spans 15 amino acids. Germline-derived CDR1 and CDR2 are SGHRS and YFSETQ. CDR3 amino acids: CASRSRSDSSSPLHF. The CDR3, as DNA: TGCGCCAGCAGATCTCGAAGCGACAGCAGTTCACCCCTCCACTTT.

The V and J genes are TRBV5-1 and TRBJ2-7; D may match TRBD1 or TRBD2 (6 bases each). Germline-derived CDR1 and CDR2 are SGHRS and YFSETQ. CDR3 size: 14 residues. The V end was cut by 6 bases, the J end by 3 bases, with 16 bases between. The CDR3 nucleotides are TGCGCCAGCAAGGGGGGCGGTCTTGACTACGAGCAGTACTTC. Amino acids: CASKGGGLDYEQYF.

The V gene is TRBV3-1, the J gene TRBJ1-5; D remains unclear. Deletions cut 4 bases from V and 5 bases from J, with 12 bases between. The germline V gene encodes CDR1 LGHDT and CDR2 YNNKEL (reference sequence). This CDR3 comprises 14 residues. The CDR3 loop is CASSPGWEDQPQHF. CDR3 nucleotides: TGTGCCAGCAGCCCCGGGTGGGAAGATCAGCCCCAGCATTTT.

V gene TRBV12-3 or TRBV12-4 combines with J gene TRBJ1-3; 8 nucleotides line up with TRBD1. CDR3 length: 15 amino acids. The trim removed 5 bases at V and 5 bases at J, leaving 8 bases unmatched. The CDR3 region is CASSPPGTGRNTIYF. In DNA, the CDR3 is TGTGCCAGCAGTCCTCCCGGGACAGGAAGAAACACCATATATTTT.

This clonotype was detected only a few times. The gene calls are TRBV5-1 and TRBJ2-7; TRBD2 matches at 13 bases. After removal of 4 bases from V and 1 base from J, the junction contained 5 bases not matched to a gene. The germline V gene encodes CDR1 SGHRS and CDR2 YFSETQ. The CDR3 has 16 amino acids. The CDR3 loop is CASSMGLAGQSYEQYF. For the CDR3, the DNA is TGCGCCAGCAGCATGGGACTAGCGGGACAGTCCTACGAGCAGTACTTC.

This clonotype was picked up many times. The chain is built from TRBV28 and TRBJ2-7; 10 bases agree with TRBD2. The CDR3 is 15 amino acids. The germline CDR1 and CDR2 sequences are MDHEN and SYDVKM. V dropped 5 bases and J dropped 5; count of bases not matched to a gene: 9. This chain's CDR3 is CASSKGLARANEQYF. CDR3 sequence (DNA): TGTGCCAGCAGTAAGGGACTAGCGCGAGCCAACGAGCAGTACTTC.

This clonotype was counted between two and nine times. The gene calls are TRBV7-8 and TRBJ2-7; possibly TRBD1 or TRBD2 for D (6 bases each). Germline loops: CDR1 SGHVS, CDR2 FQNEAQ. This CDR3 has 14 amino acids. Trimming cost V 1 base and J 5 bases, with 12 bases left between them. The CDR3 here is CASSLEDGGHEQYF. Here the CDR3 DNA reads TGTGCCAGCAGCTTAGAAGATGGGGGGCACGAGCAGTACTTC.

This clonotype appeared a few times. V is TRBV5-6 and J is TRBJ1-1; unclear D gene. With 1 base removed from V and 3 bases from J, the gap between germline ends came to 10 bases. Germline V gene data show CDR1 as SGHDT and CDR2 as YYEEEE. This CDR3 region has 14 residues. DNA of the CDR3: TGTGCCAGCAGCTTGCGGGATACGGACACTGAAGCTTTCTTT. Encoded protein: CASSLRDTDTEAFF.

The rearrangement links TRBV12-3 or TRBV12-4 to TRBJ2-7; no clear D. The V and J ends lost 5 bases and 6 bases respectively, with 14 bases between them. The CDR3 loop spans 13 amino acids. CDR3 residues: CASSLADLVEQYF. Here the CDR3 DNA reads TGTGCCAGCAGTCTTGCCGATCTGGTCGAGCAGTACTTC.

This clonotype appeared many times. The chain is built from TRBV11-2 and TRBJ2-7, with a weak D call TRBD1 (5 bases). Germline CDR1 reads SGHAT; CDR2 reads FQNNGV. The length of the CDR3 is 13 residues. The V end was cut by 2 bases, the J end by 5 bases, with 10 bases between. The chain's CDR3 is CASSLPGSHEQYF. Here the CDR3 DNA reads TGTGCCAGCAGCTTACCAGGGTCTCACGAGCAGTACTTC.